The clone carrying this T cell receptor (beta chain) was detected only a few times. This entry belongs to a study of human T cells and chemical hapten exposure. At the level of the study: Upper-back patch tests with 0.01% DPC were read at 6 days.

Library preparation tagged each individual cDNA molecule with a unique molecular identifier. In the original processing: Sequenced samples showed a median of around 93,000 TCRs each, with counts running from around 25,000 to 690,000. TCRdb independently ran MiXCR on the RACE reads; one entry per CDR3 protein. TCRdb, not the original authors, processed these V and J calls. The sample includes 300,000 to 450,000 distinct CDR3 sequences, 4.5% to 7% seen only once; the top ten take roughly 8.2%. The CDR3 spans 16 residues. Trimming stripped 1 base from V and 1 base from J, with 14 bases between. Time point denoted: pre-sensitization, week 0. The treatment is: therapeutic diphenylcyclopropenone sensitization with weekly scalp DPC.

The material sequenced was whole blood, taken in connection with sensitization to the hapten diphenylcyclopropenone (DPC). The source is a young woman with alopecia areata. Some clones in this sample may be carry-over from other donors' samples. The V and J genes are TRBV12-3 or TRBV12-4 and TRBJ2-7; the D gene is possibly TRBD2 (5 bases). In DNA, the CDR3 is TGTGCCAGCAGTTTAGGTTGGGGTAGCGTTTCCTACGAGCAGTACTTC. Its translation is CASSLGWGSVSYEQYF.